This T cell receptor (beta chain) came from a study of blood T cell repertoires in COVID-19. In the study overall: Material from acute and convalescent COVID-19 was sourced from the United States, Italy and Spain. PBMCs, B-cell-depleted T cells, or T cells were the source of the cDNA or gDNA that made up the material.

Between the trimmed V and J ends, which lost 4 bases and 4 bases, there was a span of 14 bases. Germline assignment: CDR1 MNHEY and CDR2 SVGAGI. The CDR3 covers 16 residues. Authors' methods: Amplification of reference gene primers provided the estimated nucleated cell counts. Method: immunoSEQ multiplex PCR; TCRdb's copy keeps in-frame clones and lacks some. Clone size and the V and J calls come from that table; the DNA yielded D and trimming. There are 250,000 to 350,000 clones in the sample; about nine tenths occur only once, and 2% to 3% lies in the top ten. Input material: peripheral blood. This sequence originates from a man aged 18 to 30 with active or convalescent COVID-19. The genes are TRBV6-5 and TRBJ1-6; D is unresolved. The CDR3 bases are TGTGCCAGCAGTTCTGCCCGGGTGGTTTATAATTCACCCCTCCACTTT. Translating it yields CASSSARVVYNSPLHF.